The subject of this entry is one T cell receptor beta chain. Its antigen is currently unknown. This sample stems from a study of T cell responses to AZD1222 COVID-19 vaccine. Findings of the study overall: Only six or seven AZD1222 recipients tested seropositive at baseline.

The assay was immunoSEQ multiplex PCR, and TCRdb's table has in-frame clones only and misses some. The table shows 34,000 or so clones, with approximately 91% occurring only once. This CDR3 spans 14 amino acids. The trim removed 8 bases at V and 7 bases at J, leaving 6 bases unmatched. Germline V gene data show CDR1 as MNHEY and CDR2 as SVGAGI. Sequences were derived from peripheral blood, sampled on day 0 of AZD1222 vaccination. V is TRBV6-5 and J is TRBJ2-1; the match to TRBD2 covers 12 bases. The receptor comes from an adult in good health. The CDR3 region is CASVLAGGKNEQFF. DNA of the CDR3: TGTGCCAGCGTTCTAGCGGGAGGGAAAAATGAGCAGTTCTTC.